This TCR beta chain was documented in a study of blood T cell repertoires in COVID-19 (dated by TCRdb to the early 2020s). Study-level background: Collaborator samples came from the United States, Italy and Spain and covered acute and convalescent phases of COVID-19. The material from the prospective study consisted of cDNA or gDNA derived from T cells, B-cell-depleted T cells, or PBMCs. Subjects who had been exposed to COVID-19, were actively infected with it, or had recovered from it provided the deeply sampled blood TCRbeta repertoires that made up the dataset. The repertoires were made available in a free public database intended to serve as a resource for research on the immune response to SARS-CoV-2. The samples were drawn from two sources: the first 160 participants of the ongoing ImmuneRACE study, and 1,200 or so subjects contributed by 6 global collaborators. A de-identified subject ID, COVID-19 status, age in years and sex were almost always included in the sample metadata. Where available, HLA class I and class II types were obtained from metadata supplied by the sample provider rather than from assay-based typing. Results the study describes overall, beyond this receptor: Clinical and demographic metadata were provided uncurated, with the amount varying by source and participant.

In the case of this clone: The antigen it binds to is not known. No per-base quality is available; no much larger clone lies one base away.

One collaborating source in Seattle enrolled patients during active infection and followed them longitudinally through the course of disease. Each collaborating institution followed its own protocols to collect whole blood in K2EDTA tubes. For TCRbeta analysis, collaborator samples were shipped as frozen whole blood, as isolated PBMCs, or as DNA extracted from either sample type. TCRbeta CDR3 regions were amplified from genomic DNA by means of the immunoSEQ Assay, a bias-controlled multiplex PCR. The paper's data handling went like this. Nucleated cell counts per sample were estimated from amplification of reference gene primers within the assay. To quantify the absolute abundance of each unique TCRbeta CDR3 rearrangement, sequence reads were collapsed and filtered. Productive Simpson clonality was computed per sample as the square root of Simpson's diversity index over productive rearrangements. The table was pulled from immuneACCESS by TCRdb, which kept in-frame rearrangements only. Such tables lose some clones; where checked, under half of the loss comes from unresolved V genes, and the rest has no known cause. For V, J and clone size, that table is used; D and trimming come from the DNA. The sample yields 45,000 to 50,000 clones; about nine tenths were counted once. The ten largest clones represent around 2.6% of the sample.

The CDR3 sequence holds 17 residues, the cysteine and phenylalanine included. Solely the CDR3 DNA is kept, with 51 bases framed from the first base. The V end loses 1 base and the J end loses 4 bases, and a stretch of 19 bases separates them. The germline V gene sets CDR1 to MGHRA and CDR2 to YSYEKL. Sequencing used peripheral blood. Recombination joined TRBV4-1 with TRBJ2-5; TRBD2 is a weak D gene call, 5 bases matching. The sequence was obtained from a woman older than 75 with COVID-19, enrolled during active disease. The CDR3 has the sequence CASSQGRGRWGLETQYF. At the DNA level, the sequence is TGCGCCAGCAGCCAAGGTAGAGGGCGGTGGGGTCTAGAGACCCAGTACTTC.